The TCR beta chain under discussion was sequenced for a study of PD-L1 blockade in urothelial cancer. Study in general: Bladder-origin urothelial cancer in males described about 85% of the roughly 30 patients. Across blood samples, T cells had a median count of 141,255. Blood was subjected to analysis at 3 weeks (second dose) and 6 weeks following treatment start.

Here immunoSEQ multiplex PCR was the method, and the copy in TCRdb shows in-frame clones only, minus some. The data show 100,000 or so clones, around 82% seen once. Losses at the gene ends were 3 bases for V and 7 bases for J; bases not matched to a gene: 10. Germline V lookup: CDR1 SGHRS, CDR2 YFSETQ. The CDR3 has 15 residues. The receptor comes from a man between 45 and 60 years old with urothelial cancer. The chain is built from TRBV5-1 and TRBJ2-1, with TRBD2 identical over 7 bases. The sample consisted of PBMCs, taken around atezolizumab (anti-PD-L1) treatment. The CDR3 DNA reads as TGCGCCAGCAGCTCCCTGGGACTAACTCGGAATGAGCAGTTCTTC. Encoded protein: CASSSLGLTRNEQFF.